This entry is about one TCR beta chain. Its specificity is not known. Using a J-beta primer mix together with a sample-barcoded 5' primer, a second PCR was run for about 7 to 12 cycles. TCRdb reprocessed the 5' RACE reads with MiXCR, giving one entry per CDR3 protein. The table records 850,000 to 1,000,000 distinct CDR3 sequences, roughly 50% of them present only once. The sample originates from a study of blood T cells in healthy people across ages. Notes on the study in general: Strong correlation existed between TCR beta diversity and naive T cell percentage.

The CDR3 has 15 amino acids. CDR1 is MNHEY, CDR2 SMNVEV, per germline (reference sequence). The specimen sequenced was blood. This rearrangement joins TRBV27 to TRBJ2-4; 7 bases are a match to TRBD1. The J call could be wrong; TRBJ2-7 is a better fit for the DNA end. The clonotype originates from a man aged 25 to 40 in good health. CDR3 loop: CASSVNRGQTYEQYF. The CDR3 DNA reads as TGTGCCAGCAGTGTCAACAGGGGACAAACCTACGAGCAGTACTTC.